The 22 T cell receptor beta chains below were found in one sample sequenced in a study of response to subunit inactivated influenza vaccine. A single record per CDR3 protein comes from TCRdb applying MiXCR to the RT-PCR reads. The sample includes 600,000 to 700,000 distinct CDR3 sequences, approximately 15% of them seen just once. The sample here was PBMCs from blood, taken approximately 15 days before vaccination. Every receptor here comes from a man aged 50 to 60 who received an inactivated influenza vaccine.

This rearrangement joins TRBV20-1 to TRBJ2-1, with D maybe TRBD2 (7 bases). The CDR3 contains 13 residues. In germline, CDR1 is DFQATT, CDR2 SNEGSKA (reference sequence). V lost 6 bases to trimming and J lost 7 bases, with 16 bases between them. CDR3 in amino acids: CSAGGGPRNEQFF. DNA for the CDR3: TGCAGTGCAGGGGGGGGGCCTAGGAATGAGCAGTTCTTC.

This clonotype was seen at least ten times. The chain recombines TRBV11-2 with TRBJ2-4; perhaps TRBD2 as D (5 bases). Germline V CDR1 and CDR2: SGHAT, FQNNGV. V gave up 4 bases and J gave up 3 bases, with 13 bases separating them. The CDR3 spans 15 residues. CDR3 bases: TGTGCCAGCAGCTCCCTGAGAGGGTTCAAAAACATTCAGTACTTC. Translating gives CASSSLRGFKNIQYF.

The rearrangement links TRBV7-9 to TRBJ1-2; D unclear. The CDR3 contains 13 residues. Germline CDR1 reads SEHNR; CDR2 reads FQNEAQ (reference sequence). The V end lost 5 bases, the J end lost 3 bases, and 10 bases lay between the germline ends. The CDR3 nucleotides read TGTGCCAGCAGCAAAGGCGGGGACTATGGCTACACCTTC. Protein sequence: CASSKGGDYGYTF.

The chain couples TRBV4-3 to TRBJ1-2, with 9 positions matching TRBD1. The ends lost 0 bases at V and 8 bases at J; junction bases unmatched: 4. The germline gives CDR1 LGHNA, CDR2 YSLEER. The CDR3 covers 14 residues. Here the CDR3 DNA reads TGCGCCAGCAGCCAAGAAACAGGGGGCAGGGGCTACACCTTC. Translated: CASSQETGGRGYTF.

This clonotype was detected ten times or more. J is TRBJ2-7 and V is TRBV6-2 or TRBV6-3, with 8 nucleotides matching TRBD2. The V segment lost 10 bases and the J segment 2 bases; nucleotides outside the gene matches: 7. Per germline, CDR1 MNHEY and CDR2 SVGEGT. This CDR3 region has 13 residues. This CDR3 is CATAGVGTYEQYF. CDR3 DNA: TGTGCCACAGCGGGAGTTGGGACCTACGAGCAGTACTTC.

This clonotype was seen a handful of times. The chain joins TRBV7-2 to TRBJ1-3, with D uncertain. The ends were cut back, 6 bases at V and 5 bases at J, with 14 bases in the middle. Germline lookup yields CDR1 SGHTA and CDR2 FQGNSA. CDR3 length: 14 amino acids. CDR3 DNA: TGTGCCAGCAGGCTGGGGATTTTTCGAAACACCATATATTTT. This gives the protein CASRLGIFRNTIYF.

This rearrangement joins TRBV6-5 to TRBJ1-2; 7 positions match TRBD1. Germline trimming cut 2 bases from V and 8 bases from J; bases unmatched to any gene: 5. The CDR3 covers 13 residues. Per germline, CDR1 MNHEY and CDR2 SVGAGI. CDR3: CASSYPSGGGYTF. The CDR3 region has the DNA TGTGCCAGCAGTTACCCTTCAGGGGGAGGCTACACCTTC.

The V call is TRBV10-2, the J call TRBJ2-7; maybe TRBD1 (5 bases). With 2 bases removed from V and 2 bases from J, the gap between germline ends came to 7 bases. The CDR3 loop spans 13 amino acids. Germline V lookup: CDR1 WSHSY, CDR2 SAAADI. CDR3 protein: CASSERQPYEQYF. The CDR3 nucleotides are TGCGCCAGCAGTGAGAGACAGCCCTACGAGCAGTACTTC.

CDR3 sequence: CSARDPTTDRLEQPQHF. CDR3 nucleotides: TGCAGTGCTAGAGACCCCACCACTGATCGATTGGAACAGCCCCAGCATTTT. V is TRBV20-1 and J is TRBJ1-5; the D is unclear. The CDR3 is made up of 17 amino acids. V lost 0 bases, J lost 7 bases, and 22 bases lay in between. The germline V gene has CDR1 DFQATT and CDR2 SNEGSKA (reference sequence).

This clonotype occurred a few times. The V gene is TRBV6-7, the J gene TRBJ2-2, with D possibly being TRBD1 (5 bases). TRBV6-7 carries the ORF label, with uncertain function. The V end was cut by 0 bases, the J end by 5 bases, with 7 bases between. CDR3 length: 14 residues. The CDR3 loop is CASSYSGVTGELFF. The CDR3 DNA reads TGTGCCAGCAGTTACTCAGGGGTTACCGGGGAGCTGTTTTTT.

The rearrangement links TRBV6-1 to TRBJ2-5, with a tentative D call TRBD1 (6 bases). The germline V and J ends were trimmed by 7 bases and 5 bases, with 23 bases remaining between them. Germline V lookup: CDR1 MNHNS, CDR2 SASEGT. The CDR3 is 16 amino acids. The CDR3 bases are TGTGCCAGCACCCCCATGCCGGGACACGGGTGGGAGACCCAGTACTTC. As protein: CASTPMPGHGWETQYF.

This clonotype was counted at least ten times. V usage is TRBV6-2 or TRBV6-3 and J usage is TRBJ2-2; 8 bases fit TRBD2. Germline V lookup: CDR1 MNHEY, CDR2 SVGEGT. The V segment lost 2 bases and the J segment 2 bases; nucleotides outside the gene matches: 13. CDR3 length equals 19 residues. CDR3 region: CASSYPLMGGRSNTGELFF. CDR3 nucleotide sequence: TGTGCCAGCAGTTACCCACTAATGGGCGGGAGGTCCAACACCGGGGAGCTGTTTTTT.

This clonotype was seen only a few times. In nucleotides, the CDR3 is TGCGCCAGCAGCTTGGTCGGGGAGGTTTACAATGAGCAGTTCTTC. This encodes CASSLVGEVYNEQFF. V and J are TRBV5-1 and TRBJ2-1; D may be TRBD2 (6 bases). CDR3 length equals 15 residues. Trimming removed 0 bases from V and 4 bases from J, with 11 bases in between. The germline gives CDR1 SGHRS, CDR2 YFSETQ. Variable domain in full (rest from reference TRBV5-1 and TRBJ2-1): KAGVTQTPRYLIKTRGQQVTLSCSPISGHRSVSWYQQTPGQGLQFLFEYFSETQRNKGNFPGRFSGRQFSNSRSEMNVSTLELGDSALYLCASSLVGEVYNEQFFGPGTRLTVL.

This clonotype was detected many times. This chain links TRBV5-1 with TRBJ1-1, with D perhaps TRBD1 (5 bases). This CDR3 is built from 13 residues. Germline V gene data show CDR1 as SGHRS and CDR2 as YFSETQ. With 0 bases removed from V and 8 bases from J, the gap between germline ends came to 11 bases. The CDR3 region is CASSLDWGPEAFF. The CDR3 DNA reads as TGCGCCAGCAGCTTGGATTGGGGCCCCGAAGCTTTCTTT.

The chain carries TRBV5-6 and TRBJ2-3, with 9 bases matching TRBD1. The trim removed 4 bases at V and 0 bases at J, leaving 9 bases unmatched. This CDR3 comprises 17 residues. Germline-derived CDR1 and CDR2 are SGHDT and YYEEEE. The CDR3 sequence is CASSKGQGPLSTDTQYF. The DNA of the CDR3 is TGTGCCAGCAGCAAAGGACAGGGGCCCCTTAGCACAGATACGCAGTATTTT.

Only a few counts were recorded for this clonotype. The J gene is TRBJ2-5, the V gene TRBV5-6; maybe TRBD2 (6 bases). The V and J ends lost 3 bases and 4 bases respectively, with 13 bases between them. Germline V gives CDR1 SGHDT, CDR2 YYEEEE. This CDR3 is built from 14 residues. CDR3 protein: CASSWDWSGETQYF. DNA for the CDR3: TGTGCCAGCAGCTGGGACTGGTCCGGAGAGACCCAGTACTTC.

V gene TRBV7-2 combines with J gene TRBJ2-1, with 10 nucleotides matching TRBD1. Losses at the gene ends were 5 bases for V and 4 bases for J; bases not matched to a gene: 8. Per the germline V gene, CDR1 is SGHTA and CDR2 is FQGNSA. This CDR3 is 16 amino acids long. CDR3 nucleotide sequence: TGTGCCAGCAGCAAAGGACGGGGACAGGGGTACAATGAGCAGTTCTTC. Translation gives CASSKGRGQGYNEQFF.

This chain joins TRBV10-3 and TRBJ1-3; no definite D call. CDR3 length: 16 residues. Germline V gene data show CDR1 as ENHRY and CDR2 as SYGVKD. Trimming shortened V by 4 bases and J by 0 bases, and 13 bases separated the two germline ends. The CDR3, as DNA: TGTGCCATCAGTGCCATTCAGGAGCGCTCTGGAAACACCATATATTTT. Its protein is CAISAIQERSGNTIYF.

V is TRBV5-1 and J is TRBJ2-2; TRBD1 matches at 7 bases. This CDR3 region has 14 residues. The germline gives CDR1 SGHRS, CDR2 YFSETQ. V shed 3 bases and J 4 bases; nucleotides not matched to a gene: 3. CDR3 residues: CASSYGTVTGELFF. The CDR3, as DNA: TGCGCCAGCAGCTACGGGACAGTCACCGGGGAGCTGTTTTTT.

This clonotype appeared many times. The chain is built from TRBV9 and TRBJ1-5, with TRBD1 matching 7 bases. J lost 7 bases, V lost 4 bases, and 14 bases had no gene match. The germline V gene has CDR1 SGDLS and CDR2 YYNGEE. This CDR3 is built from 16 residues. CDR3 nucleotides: TGTGCCAGCAGCCCAGGGGCAGGGGGAGTGGGGCAGCCCCAGCATTTT. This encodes CASSPGAGGVGQPQHF.

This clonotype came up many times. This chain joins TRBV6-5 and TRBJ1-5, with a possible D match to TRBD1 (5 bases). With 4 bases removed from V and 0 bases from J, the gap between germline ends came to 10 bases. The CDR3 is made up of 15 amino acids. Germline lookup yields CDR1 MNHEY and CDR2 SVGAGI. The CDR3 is CASSSDSYSNQPQHF. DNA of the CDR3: TGTGCCAGCAGTTCCGACAGTTATAGCAATCAGCCCCAGCATTTT.

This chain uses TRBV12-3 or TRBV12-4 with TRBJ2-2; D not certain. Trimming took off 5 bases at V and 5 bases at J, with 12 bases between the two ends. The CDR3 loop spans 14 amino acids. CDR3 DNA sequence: TGTGCCAGCAGTCCCCTGGGCCCGACCGGGGAGCTGTTTTTT. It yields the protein CASSPLGPTGELFF.